This T cell receptor beta chain was identified in a study of blood T cell repertoires in COVID-19. Across the whole study: Nucleic acid was either cDNA or gDNA, and it came from T cells, B-cell-depleted T cells, or PBMCs.

Germline CDR1 SGHAT, CDR2 FQNNGV. With 4 bases clipped from V and 0 bases from J, the junction kept 3 bases outside the gene matches. There are 15 residues in the CDR3. The method was immunoSEQ multiplex PCR; TCRdb's version includes in-frame clones alone and lacks a portion of them. Here the sample spans some 70,000 clones, 75% to 90% being singletons. The rearrangement joins TRBV11-2 to TRBJ2-1; TRBD1 matches 7 bases. Specimen: peripheral blood. This sequence originates from a man aged 50 or older with acute or convalescent COVID-19. The CDR3 loop is CASSSGTASYNEQFF. The CDR3 DNA sequence: TGTGCCAGCAGCTCCGGGACAGCCTCCTACAATGAGCAGTTCTTC.